Below, 10 T cell receptor beta chains from the same sample are listed, as sequenced in a study of T cell repertoires in cytomegalovirus infection. For these TCRs, the target antigens are not known. TCRdb redid the calling of the reads with MiXCR, one entry per CDR3 protein. In the table there are a few hundred thousand distinct CDR3 sequences, about 27% of which are singletons. This specimen consisted of cultured PBMCs, obtained from culture after CMV antigen stimulation. All receptors come from a human donor in good health (CMV status not recorded). Some clones in this sample may be carry-over from other donors' samples.

The chain employs TRBV3-1 and TRBJ1-1; D might be TRBD1 (5 bases). The CDR3 runs to 14 residues. Trimming removed 1 base from V and 4 bases from J, with 10 bases in between. Germline V CDR1 and CDR2: LGHDT, YNNKEL (reference sequence). CDR3 nucleotide sequence: TGTGCCAGCAGCCAAGGTCAGGGTAGCACTGAAGCTTTCTTT. Its protein product is CASSQGQGSTEAFF. The full variable domain, with the rest looked up from reference TRBV3-1 and TRBJ1-1, is DTAVSQTPKYLVTQMGNDKSIKCEQNLGHDTMYWYKQDSKKFLKIMFSYNNKELIINETVPNRFSPKSPDKAHLNLHINSLELGDSAVYFCASSQGQGSTEAFFGQGTRLTVV.

This clonotype was counted a few times. This chain joins TRBV7-9 and TRBJ2-5; the D gene could be TRBD1 or TRBD2 (5 bases each). CDR3 length equals 14 residues. Germline-derived CDR1 and CDR2 are SEHNR and FQNEAQ (reference sequence). V was clipped by 5 bases and J by 4 bases, with 14 bases between them. CDR3 sequence reads: CASSPEGTGETQYF. DNA of the CDR3: TGTGCCAGCAGCCCCGAGGGGACGGGAGAGACCCAGTACTTC.

The chain has TRBV20-1 and TRBJ2-5, with 10 nucleotides matching TRBD2. J gave up 1 base and V 3 bases, and 5 bases lay outside the gene matches. Germline CDR1 reads DFQATT; CDR2 reads SNEGSKA (reference sequence). The length of the CDR3 is 15 residues. The chain's CDR3 is CSARGLAGVQETQYF. The CDR3 DNA is TGCAGTGCTAGGGGGCTAGCGGGGGTCCAAGAGACCCAGTACTTC.

This clonotype was picked up one time. The chain joins TRBV28 to TRBJ1-1; possibly TRBD1 for D (6 bases). The CDR3 totals 15 residues. The V gene lost 6 bases and the J gene lost 5 bases, with 19 bases spanning the gap. CDR1 is MDHEN, CDR2 SYDVKM, per germline. This CDR3 reads CASSSSGGGQTEAFF. The CDR3 DNA reads TGTGCCAGCAGCTCTTCTGGTGGGGGGCAAACTGAAGCTTTCTTT.

V is TRBV5-1 and J is TRBJ1-5, with TRBD1 as a possible D gene (6 bases). V dropped 1 base and J dropped 1 base, with 12 bases sitting between them. Per the germline V gene, CDR1 is SGHRS and CDR2 is YFSETQ. CDR3 length: 16 residues. DNA of the CDR3: TGCGCCAGCAGCTTGCTGGGGGGCGAAAGCAATCAGCCCCAGCATTTT. It is translated as CASSLLGGESNQPQHF.

The chain uses TRBV19 and TRBJ2-1; D is undetermined. In germline, CDR1 is LNHDA, CDR2 SQIVND (reference sequence). The CDR3 covers 16 residues. V was trimmed by 3 bases and J by 5 bases, leaving 17 bases between them. In DNA form, the CDR3 reads TGTGCCAGTAGTATTGGGGATCAAGGTATCCACAATGAGCAGTTCTTC. Translation gives CASSIGDQGIHNEQFF.

This clonotype was seen a handful of times. This chain uses TRBV7-8 with TRBJ2-3, with no clear D. Germline CDR1 is SGHVS and CDR2 is FQNEAQ. CDR3 length: 15 amino acids. V lost 2 bases to trimming and J lost 4 bases, with 13 bases between them. This chain's CDR3 is CASSLKWENADTQYF. CDR3 DNA sequence: TGTGCCAGCAGCTTAAAATGGGAAAACGCAGATACGCAGTATTTT.

The chain uses TRBV6-8 and TRBJ1-5; D is unclear. This CDR3 is built from 13 residues. Germline loops: CDR1 MNHGY, CDR2 SAAAGT. The ends were cut back, 6 bases at V and 9 bases at J, with 15 bases in the middle. The CDR3 is CASSLDRARPQHF. CDR3 nucleotide sequence: TGTGCCAGCAGCCTGGACCGTGCTCGGCCCCAGCATTTT.

V gene TRBV28 combines with J gene TRBJ2-3; D possibly corresponds to TRBD1 (6 bases). V was cut by 6 bases and J by 1 base, with 14 bases left in between. This CDR3 region has 15 residues. The germline V gene encodes CDR1 MDHEN and CDR2 SYDVKM. CDR3: CASRPAGVGTDTQYF. In nucleotides, the CDR3 is TGTGCCAGCAGACCAGCAGGGGTCGGCACAGATACGCAGTATTTT. Supplemented by reference TRBV28 and TRBJ2-3, the full variable domain reads DVKVTQSSRYLVKRTGEKVFLECVQDMDHENMFWYRQDPGLGLRLIYFSYDVKMKEKGDIPEGYSVSREKKERFSLILESASTNQTSMYLCASRPAGVGTDTQYFGPGTRLTVL.

The chain combines TRBV7-2 with TRBJ2-7; 8 bases agree with TRBD2. With 5 bases clipped from V and 3 bases from J, the junction kept 6 bases outside the gene matches. Germline-derived CDR1 and CDR2 are SGHTA and FQGNSA. This CDR3 is 14 amino acids long. CDR3 protein: CASSTPGTSYEQYF. The DNA for the CDR3 is TGTGCCAGCAGCACCCCCGGGACTAGCTACGAGCAGTACTTC. The whole variable domain, filled in from reference TRBV7-2 and TRBJ2-7, reads GAGVSQSPSNKVTEKGKDVELRCDPISGHTALYWYRQSLGQGLEFLIYFQGNSAPDKSGLPSDRFSAERTGGSVSTLTIQRTQQEDSAVYLCASSTPGTSYEQYFGPGTRLTVT.